One and the same sample provided the 21 T cell receptor beta chains below, sequenced in a study of vaccination and CD4 T cells after COVID-19. Stated treatment: roughly 10-day PBMC culture with coronavirus spike peptide pools or control peptides (ViraFEST assay). The antigens for these receptors are not known. The Oncomine TCR Beta short-read assay was what sequenced the DNA obtained from cultured CD4+ T cells. TCRdb analysed the PCR reads with MiXCR anew, one entry per CDR3 protein. The sample lists about 10,000 distinct CDR3 sequences, around 59% seen once, with roughly a sixth in the top ten. Material for sequencing was CD4+ T cells from blood, cultured in vitro. The receptors come from a human donor who had recovered from COVID-19.

The chain links TRBV6-4 to TRBJ2-3; 9 bases line up with TRBD1. The CDR3 spans 16 residues. V was pared by 4 bases and J by 2 bases, with 7 bases of the junction left unmatched. Looked up from germline, CDR1 is MRHNA and CDR2 is SNTAGT. The CDR3 nucleotides read TGTGCCAGCAGTGCGATGACAGGGGGTTCCACAGATACGCAGTATTTT. Its translation: CASSAMTGGSTDTQYF.

The J gene is TRBJ2-7, the V gene TRBV6-1; D uncertain. The V end was cut by 6 bases, the J end by 2 bases, with 11 bases between. CDR3 size: 13 residues. Germline assignment: CDR1 MNHNS and CDR2 SASEGT. In DNA form, the CDR3 reads TGTGCCAGCAGGGAGACGGTGACCTACGAGCAGTACTTC. Translated, it gives CASRETVTYEQYF.

In its sample, this clonotype was seen a few times. The genes are TRBV20-1 and TRBJ2-5; 7 bases line up with TRBD2. The CDR3 totals 16 residues. Unmatched junction bases numbered 11, after V lost 0 bases and J lost 4 bases. The germline V gene has CDR1 DFQATT and CDR2 SNEGSKA (reference sequence). The DNA for the CDR3 is TGCAGTGCTAGAGAACTCCGGCGGGAGTGGTCAGAGACCCAGTACTTC. It is translated as CSARELRREWSETQYF.

This clonotype was seen just once. The chain carries TRBV30 and TRBJ1-5, with D maybe TRBD1 (5 bases). The CDR3 extends over 17 amino acids. Trimming cost V 0 bases and J 3 bases, with 18 bases left between them. Germline CDR1 GTSNPN, CDR2 SVGIG (reference sequence). The DNA of the CDR3 is TGTGCCTGGAGTGTAATACGGACCGGGGGTTTCAATCAGCCCCAGCATTTT. Amino acid sequence: CAWSVIRTGGFNQPQHF.

The chain recombines TRBV7-2 with TRBJ2-7; 9 nucleotides match TRBD1. V shed 3 bases and J 1 base; nucleotides not matched to a gene: 4. The CDR3 loop spans 15 amino acids. Germline values: CDR1 SGHTA, CDR2 FQGNSA. The CDR3 bases are TGTGCCAGCAGCTTTGATGGGACAGGGTCCTACGAGCAGTACTTC. Amino acids: CASSFDGTGSYEQYF.

This chain links TRBV6-1 with TRBJ2-2; 7 bases fit TRBD2. The V gene end was trimmed by 10 bases and the J gene end by 6 bases; junction bases not matched to a gene: 11. There are 14 residues in the CDR3. The germline gives CDR1 MNHNS, CDR2 SASEGT. The chain's CDR3 is CATRRLAGPGELFF. The DNA for the CDR3 is TGTGCCACCCGGCGACTAGCAGGCCCCGGGGAGCTGTTTTTT.

This clonotype was counted a few times. CDR3 nucleotides: TGTGCCAGCAGCTTAGGGAGCATGAACACCGGGGAGCTGTTTTTT. Translated, it gives CASSLGSMNTGELFF. J is TRBJ2-2 and V is TRBV7-6, with D hard to call. Germline V gives CDR1 SGHVS, CDR2 FNYEAQ. Trimming shortened V by 1 base and J by 1 base, and 7 bases separated the two germline ends. The CDR3 length is 15 residues.

The table lists this clonotype with a count of one. The chain is built from TRBV7-8 and TRBJ1-1, with TRBD1 identical over 10 bases. CDR1 and CDR2 from the germline V gene are SGHVS and FQNEAQ. This CDR3 comprises 16 residues. The V gene end was trimmed by 4 bases and the J gene end by 4 bases; junction bases not matched to a gene: 9. This chain's CDR3 is CASSYWTGGVITEAFF. CDR3 coding DNA: TGTGCCAGCAGCTACTGGACAGGGGGGGTCATCACTGAAGCTTTCTTT.

V gene TRBV30 combines with J gene TRBJ1-2; 9 nucleotides match TRBD1. Trimming took 7 bases from V and 3 from J; bases not matched to a gene: 3. This CDR3 region has 12 residues. Germline V gene data show CDR1 as GTSNPN and CDR2 as SVGIG (reference sequence). The CDR3 region has the DNA TGTGCCTCCGACAGGGGGGACTATGGCTACACCTTC. It is translated as CASDRGDYGYTF. The variable domain in full, with the rest retrieved from reference TRBV30 and TRBJ1-2, is SQTIHQWPATLVQPVGSPLSLECTVEGTSNPNLYWYRQAAGRGLQLLFYSVGIGQISSEVPQNLSASRPQDRQFILSSKKLLLSDSGFYLCASDRGDYGYTFGSGTRLTVV.

CDR3 nucleotide sequence: TGTGCCAGCAGCTTACGGCTAGCGACCTACGAGCAGTACTTC. Its protein is CASSLRLATYEQYF. This sequence joins TRBV7-2 and TRBJ2-7, with D maybe TRBD2 (6 bases). This CDR3 has 14 amino acids. Germline V CDR1 and CDR2: SGHTA, FQGNSA. Trimming took 2 bases from V and 2 from J, leaving 10 bases between them. Filled out from reference TRBV7-2 and TRBJ2-7, the complete variable domain reads GAGVSQSPSNKVTEKGKDVELRCDPISGHTALYWYRQSLGQGLEFLIYFQGNSAPDKSGLPSDRFSAERTGGSVSTLTIQRTQQEDSAVYLCASSLRLATYEQYFGPGTRLTVT.

This rearrangement joins TRBV12-3 or TRBV12-4 to TRBJ2-5; weak D call: TRBD1 (6 bases). V was shortened by 6 bases and J by 3 bases, with 17 bases between the two germline ends. This CDR3 contains 15 residues. CDR3 residues: CASRQAGTSKETQYF. The CDR3, as DNA: TGTGCCAGCAGGCAAGCCGGGACATCGAAAGAGACCCAGTACTTC.

The V gene is TRBV6-2 or TRBV6-3, the J gene TRBJ2-2; no clear D. CDR3 length: 14 residues. Germline V lookup: CDR1 MNHEY, CDR2 SVGEGT. Trimming pared 1 base from V and 1 base from J, leaving 4 bases between. CDR3 loop: CASSYWQNTGELFF. The CDR3 nucleotides are TGTGCCAGCAGTTACTGGCAGAACACCGGGGAGCTGTTTTTT.

The V and J genes are TRBV5-6 and TRBJ2-3; TRBD1 might be the D (5 bases). CDR3 size: 16 residues. Deletions cut 2 bases from V and 0 bases from J, with 13 bases between. Germline assignment: CDR1 SGHDT and CDR2 YYEEEE. The CDR3 DNA reads as TGTGCCAGCAGCTTTAGGGGTCTAACTAGCACAGATACGCAGTATTTT. It specifies CASSFRGLTSTDTQYF.

The J gene is TRBJ2-5, the V gene TRBV11-3; the D is unclear. The CDR3 sequence is 15 residues long. Germline CDR1 and CDR2: SGHNT and YENEEA. V was trimmed by 2 bases and J by 1 base, leaving 11 bases between them. The CDR3 DNA reads as TGTGCCAGCAGCTTAAAGCCGTTGCGCCAAGAGACCCAGTACTTC. This translates into CASSLKPLRQETQYF. Filled out from reference TRBV11-3 and TRBJ2-5, the complete variable domain reads EAGVVQSPRYKIIEKKQPVAFWCNPISGHNTLYWYLQNLGQGPELLIRYENEEAVDDSQLPKDRFSAERLKGVDSTLKIQPAELGDSAVYLCASSLKPLRQETQYFGPGTRLLVL.

The rearrangement joins TRBV6-1 to TRBJ1-2; D is possibly TRBD1 (5 bases). This CDR3 spans 16 amino acids. The V end was cut by 6 bases, the J end by 2 bases, with 19 bases between. CDR1 is MNHNS, CDR2 SASEGT, per germline. The CDR3 is CASSDGLGRGNYGYTF. CDR3 DNA sequence: TGTGCCAGCAGCGACGGCTTAGGTAGGGGAAACTATGGCTACACCTTC.

This clonotype has only one observation. This chain links TRBV20-1 with TRBJ2-7; 8 bases map to TRBD1. With V trimmed by 3 bases and J by 5 bases, 6 bases remained unmatched. CDR1 is DFQATT and CDR2 is SNEGSKA in the germline V gene (reference sequence). The CDR3 totals 13 residues. The CDR3 loop is CSASVGQGDEQYF. The CDR3 DNA reads TGCAGTGCTAGCGTAGGACAGGGCGACGAGCAGTACTTC.

V is TRBV4-1 and J is TRBJ1-1, with D hard to call. CDR3 length: 12 residues. Germline CDR1 is MGHRA and CDR2 is YSYEKL. The ends were cut back, 4 bases at V and 3 bases at J, with 6 bases in the middle. In nucleotides, the CDR3 is TGCGCCAGCAGCCGTGGATACACTGAAGCTTTCTTT. As protein: CASSRGYTEAFF.

The chain has TRBV19 and TRBJ2-2; D is undetermined. The CDR3 is made up of 16 amino acids. Per germline, CDR1 LNHDA and CDR2 SQIVND (reference sequence). V lost 5 bases, J lost 0 bases, and 13 bases lay in between. CDR3 protein: CASSHMALANTGELFF. DNA of the CDR3: TGTGCCAGTAGTCACATGGCCCTTGCGAACACCGGGGAGCTGTTTTTT.

This clonotype was seen a single time. J is TRBJ2-3 and V is TRBV7-3; no definite D call. The CDR3 is 14 amino acids. Trimming pared 2 bases from V and 0 bases from J, leaving 6 bases between. Germline V gives CDR1 SGHTA, CDR2 FQGTGA. In DNA form, the CDR3 reads TGTGCCAGCAGCTTACTTCCTAGCACAGATACGCAGTATTTT. This sequence encodes CASSLLPSTDTQYF. Variable domain in full (rest from reference TRBV7-3 and TRBJ2-3): GAGVSQTPSNKVTEKGKYVELRCDPISGHTALYWYRQSLGQGPEFLIYFQGTGAADDSGLPNDRFFAVRPEGSVSTLKIQRTERGDSAVYLCASSLLPSTDTQYFGPGTRLTVL.

This clonotype was counted only a few times. This rearrangement joins TRBV30 to TRBJ1-1, with a possible D match to TRBD1 (5 bases). Germline lookup yields CDR1 GTSNPN and CDR2 SVGIG (reference sequence). The CDR3 contains 11 residues. The germline V and J ends were trimmed by 5 bases and 8 bases, with 12 bases remaining between them. Here the CDR3 reads CAWRSKGEAFF. CDR3 DNA: TGTGCCTGGCGTTCGAAGGGGGAAGCTTTCTTT. The full variable domain, in which reference TRBV30 and TRBJ1-1 provide the parts outside the CDR3, is SQTIHQWPATLVQPVGSPLSLECTVEGTSNPNLYWYRQAAGRGLQLLFYSVGIGQISSEVPQNLSASRPQDRQFILSSKKLLLSDSGFYLCAWRSKGEAFFGQGTRLTVV.

This rearrangement joins TRBV7-9 to TRBJ2-5; D remains ambiguous. The germline gives CDR1 SEHNR, CDR2 FQNEAQ (reference sequence). V was pared by 4 bases and J by 7 bases, with 10 bases between. The length of the CDR3 is 12 residues. DNA for the CDR3: TGTGCCAGCAGCTCTCCGGCCGGGACCCAGTACTTC. Amino acids: CASSSPAGTQYF. The full variable domain, its missing parts supplied by reference TRBV7-9 and TRBJ2-5, is DTGVSQNPRHKITKRGQNVTFRCDPISEHNRLYWYRQTLGQGPEFLTYFQNEAQLEKSRLLSDRFSAERPKGSFSTLEIQRTEQGDSAMYLCASSSPAGTQYFGPGTRLLVL.